What follows are 32 T cell receptor beta chains derived from one specimen sequenced in a study of T cells after yellow fever vaccination (dated by TCRdb to the late 2010s). The treatment or condition label for this specimen denotes: live attenuated yellow fever vaccine strain. The library was made by 5' RACE. TCRdb names Illumina NovaSeq 6000 as the instrument used. Starting from the raw public reads, TCRdb applied fastp trimming at Q25, assembled clones with MiXCR and retained in-frame beta chains. One record per CDR3 amino acid sequence lists the most common genes and DNA. Recorded for this sample are some 260,000 distinct CDR3 sequences; around 4.9% of them occurred a single time. The ten top clones hold around 3.5% of the sample. Sample: CD4+ T cells sorted from PBMCs, taken on the day of the yellow fever booster vaccination. All receptors derive from a man aged 18 to 30 who received the YFV17D yellow fever vaccine.

The table lists this clonotype with many counts. This chain links TRBV2 with TRBJ1-5; D gene unclear. The V end was cut by 1 base, the J end by 0 bases, with 13 bases between. This CDR3 contains 17 residues. CDR1 is SNHLY, CDR2 FYNNEI, per germline. The DNA for the CDR3 is TGTGCCAGCAGTGAAGTTTCCGGTGACCTTAGCAATCAGCCCCAGCATTTT. It encodes CASSEVSGDLSNQPQHF.

V gene TRBV7-9 combines with J gene TRBJ1-6; 7 bases agree with TRBD1. This CDR3 spans 14 amino acids. Germline CDR1 SEHNR, CDR2 FQNEAQ (reference sequence). The V and J ends lost 5 bases and 7 bases, in that order; junction bases with no gene match: 5. CDR3 nucleotide sequence: TGTGCCAGCAGCCTTGGGGGACAGAATTCACCCCTCCACTTT. Translating it yields CASSLGGQNSPLHF.

This clonotype showed up just a few times. The V call is TRBV7-2, the J call TRBJ2-1, with a possible D match to TRBD2 (7 bases). Trimming took off 1 base at V and 9 bases at J, with 13 bases between the two ends. Germline CDR1 reads SGHTA; CDR2 reads FQGNSA. This CDR3 is built from 14 residues. The CDR3 DNA sequence: TGTGCCAGCAGCTTAGATACAGGGAGGGCTGAGCAGTTCTTC. This codes for CASSLDTGRAEQFF.

The gene calls are TRBV11-2 and TRBJ1-6; D not certain. V lost 5 bases, J lost 0 bases, and 8 bases lay in between. The length of the CDR3 is 15 residues. CDR1 is SGHAT, CDR2 FQNNGV, per germline. CDR3 protein: CASSLRSSYNSPLHF. The DNA for the CDR3 is TGTGCCAGCAGCCTCCGGAGCTCCTATAATTCACCCCTCCACTTT.

This chain links TRBV20-1 with TRBJ2-7; 7 bases line up with TRBD2. Germline CDR1 and CDR2: DFQATT and SNEGSKA (reference sequence). This CDR3 is built from 15 residues. V shed 0 bases, J shed 4 bases, and the junction held 9 bases outside the gene matches. The CDR3 sequence: CSARDFSGGPYEQYF. Here the CDR3 DNA reads TGCAGTGCTAGAGACTTCTCGGGGGGTCCTTACGAGCAGTACTTC.

The chain couples TRBV6-5 to TRBJ2-2; 13 bases agree with TRBD2. The germline gives CDR1 MNHEY, CDR2 SVGAGI. CDR3 length: 17 residues. V lost 5 bases and J lost 6; bases outside the gene matches: 9. This chain's CDR3 is CASSPGTSGVTAGELFF. The CDR3 DNA reads TGTGCCAGCAGTCCCGGGACTAGCGGGGTTACCGCCGGGGAGCTGTTTTTT.

For the CDR3, the DNA is TGTGCCAGCAGTTTTCTACTTGGGGGGATTCCCGGGGAGCTGTTTTTT. The encoded protein is CASSFLLGGIPGELFF. The chain employs TRBV27 and TRBJ2-2, with a possible D match to TRBD2 (6 bases). There are 16 residues in the CDR3. Trimming cost V 3 bases and J 6 bases, with 17 bases left between them. Germline assignment: CDR1 MNHEY and CDR2 SMNVEV (reference sequence).

This clonotype occurred many times. The chain employs TRBV9 and TRBJ2-2; D may be TRBD1 (6 bases). This CDR3 region has 14 residues. Trimming removed 5 bases at V and 2 bases at J, with 10 bases between. Germline values: CDR1 SGDLS, CDR2 YYNGEE. CDR3 sequence: CASSSRGNTGELFF. CDR3 nucleotides: TGTGCCAGCAGTTCCAGGGGCAACACCGGGGAGCTGTTTTTT.

In this sample, this clonotype turned up a few times. The chain joins TRBV7-2 to TRBJ1-5; D remains unclear. Germline V gives CDR1 SGHTA, CDR2 FQGNSA. Trimming removed 5 bases at V and 7 bases at J, with 9 bases between. The CDR3 runs to 12 residues. This CDR3 reads CASSVLGQPQHF. The CDR3 region has the DNA TGTGCCAGCAGCGTCCTGGGGCAGCCCCAGCATTTT.

V gene TRBV19 combines with J gene TRBJ1-5, with D possibly matching TRBD1 (5 bases). The CDR3 contains 13 residues. The V end was cut by 4 bases, the J end by 4 bases, with 8 bases between. The V gene's germline CDR1 is LNHDA and CDR2 SQIVND (reference sequence). The CDR3 spells CASSRDGNQPQHF. The DNA of the CDR3 is TGTGCCAGTAGTAGGGACGGAAATCAGCCCCAGCATTTT.

A few counts support this clonotype. The rearrangement joins TRBV9 to TRBJ1-6; D unresolved. The CDR3 covers 15 residues. Germline V CDR1 and CDR2: SGDLS, YYNGEE. V was shortened by 0 bases and J by 6 bases, with 10 bases between the two germline ends. The DNA of the CDR3 is TGTGCCAGCAGCGTAGTAGGAAACATTAATTCACCCCTCCACTTT. Amino acids: CASSVVGNINSPLHF.

This chain uses TRBV28 with TRBJ1-1, with D uncertain. Trimming took 2 bases from V and 11 from J, leaving 15 bases between them. The CDR3 is 13 amino acids. From germline, CDR1 is MDHEN and CDR2 SYDVKM. DNA of the CDR3: TGTGCCAGCAGTTTACCCCTAAGGGCGGGCGCTTTCTTT. Translating it yields CASSLPLRAGAFF.

The sample holds many counts of this clonotype. The chain links TRBV18 to TRBJ2-2; D call uncertain. Looked up from germline, CDR1 is KGHSH and CDR2 is LQKENI. V lost 1 base and J lost 6, with 9 bases in between. The CDR3 sequence is 14 residues long. The CDR3 bases are TGTGCCAGCTCACCACTGGATGGCTCCGGGGAGCTGTTTTTT. Amino acids: CASSPLDGSGELFF.

The V gene is TRBV25-1, the J gene TRBJ1-2; D not certain. Trimming cost V 3 bases and J 5 bases, with 7 bases left between them. Germline V gene sequence: CDR1 MGHDK, CDR2 SYGVNS. This CDR3 contains 12 residues. Written as DNA, the CDR3 is TGTGCCAGCAGTGAGACGGGGTATGGCTACACCTTC. This encodes CASSETGYGYTF.

The chain combines TRBV5-8 with TRBJ1-1; TRBD1 is a possible D gene (6 bases). Deletions cut 5 bases from V and 4 bases from J, with 15 bases between. Germline V gives CDR1 SGHTS, CDR2 YDEGEE. The CDR3 covers 14 residues. CDR3 bases: TGTGCCAGCAGTAGGGGGGAGGGCCCCACTGAAGCTTTCTTT. Its protein is CASSRGEGPTEAFF.

The chain links TRBV20-1 to TRBJ2-7, with 12 bases that match TRBD1. Germline CDR1 is DFQATT and CDR2 is SNEGSKA (reference sequence). V gave up 6 bases and J gave up 6 bases; unmatched junction bases: 6. This CDR3 has 13 residues. The CDR3 loop is CSAEGQGAAEQYV. CDR3 nucleotide sequence: TGCAGTGCGGAGGGACAGGGGGCTGCCGAGCAGTACGTC.

This clonotype was recorded many times. V gene TRBV5-6 combines with J gene TRBJ2-3; 12 bases are a match to TRBD2. This CDR3 spans 15 amino acids. Germline V lookup: CDR1 SGHDT, CDR2 YYEEEE. The junction had 5 bases not matched to a gene; V was cut back by 4 bases and J by 5 bases. CDR3 sequence reads: CASSQLAGGRDTQYF. CDR3 DNA sequence: TGTGCCAGCAGCCAGCTAGCGGGGGGGCGAGATACGCAGTATTTT.

This clonotype was found many times. The rearrangement uses TRBV29-1 and TRBJ2-1; 8 bases fit TRBD2. This CDR3 has 9 residues. Germline lookup yields CDR1 SQVTM and CDR2 ANQGSEA. As DNA, the CDR3 is TGCACCACTCGGGGGGGGCAGTTCTTC. It codes for CTTRGGQFF.

This clonotype was seen repeatedly, ten times or more. The rearrangement uses TRBV2 and TRBJ1-5; D perhaps matches TRBD1 (6 bases). Germline V gives CDR1 SNHLY, CDR2 FYNNEI. The CDR3 consists of 14 residues. The V end lost 4 bases, the J end lost 7 bases, and 14 bases lay between the germline ends. Written as DNA, the CDR3 is TGTGCCAGCAGTGCCGAGCGGGGGCGGCAGCCCCAGCATTTT. Translating it yields CASSAERGRQPQHF.

This clonotype has a handful of counts. The chain carries TRBV14 and TRBJ1-2; D call uncertain. The germline V and J ends were trimmed by 4 bases and 8 bases, with 14 bases remaining between them. The germline CDR1 and CDR2 sequences are SGHDN and FVKESK. The CDR3 has 13 residues. The CDR3 bases are TGTGCCAGCAGCCCAGACACAGCTTACGGCTACACCTTC. This translates into CASSPDTAYGYTF.

Ten or more counts support this clonotype. V is TRBV10-3 and J is TRBJ1-1; D unclear. Germline values: CDR1 ENHRY, CDR2 SYGVKD. Between the trimmed V and J ends, which lost 8 bases and 3 bases, there was a span of 13 bases. CDR3 length: 13 residues. The CDR3: CAIRRETHTEAFF. The CDR3 region has the DNA TGTGCCATCCGGCGGGAGACGCACACTGAAGCTTTCTTT.

This clonotype was detected ten times or more. The J gene is TRBJ2-2, the V gene TRBV5-1; a possible D gene is TRBD2 (6 bases). The V and J ends lost 0 bases and 7 bases respectively, with 13 bases between them. CDR1 SGHRS and CDR2 YFSETQ come from the germline V gene. The CDR3 has 15 amino acids. CDR3 loop: CASSLGLVGVGELFF. For the CDR3, the DNA is TGCGCCAGCAGCTTGGGACTAGTCGGAGTCGGGGAGCTGTTTTTT.

The chain combines TRBV7-3 with TRBJ2-2; 10 bases match TRBD1. CDR1 and CDR2 (germline): SGHTA, FQGTGA. The ends lost 2 bases at V and 2 bases at J; junction bases unmatched: 14. This CDR3 comprises 20 residues. CDR3 region: CASSLRGQGGLGGNTGELFF. As DNA, the CDR3 is TGTGCCAGCAGCTTACGAGGACAGGGGGGTTTAGGAGGAAACACCGGGGAGCTGTTTTTT.

This clonotype was detected only a few times. The rearrangement links TRBV2 to TRBJ2-1; tentatively, D is TRBD2 (5 bases). V lost 3 bases and J lost 6, with 9 bases in between. The CDR3 sequence is 13 residues long. Germline V lookup: CDR1 SNHLY, CDR2 FYNNEI. The CDR3 loop is CASSDFGSNEQFF. CDR3 sequence (DNA): TGTGCCAGCAGTGATTTTGGGAGCAATGAGCAGTTCTTC.

This clonotype was counted at least ten times. The genes are TRBV6-5 and TRBJ2-3, with D tentatively TRBD2 (5 bases). The V gene's germline CDR1 is MNHEY and CDR2 SVGAGI. CDR3 size: 17 residues. With 7 bases removed from V and 2 bases from J, the gap between germline ends came to 22 bases. CDR3 nucleotide sequence: TGTGCCAGCAAGTGGTCGGGGTCGACCCTCGCCACAGATACGCAGTATTTT. It encodes CASKWSGSTLATDTQYF.

A few counts support this clonotype. This chain joins TRBV18 and TRBJ1-1, with unresolved D. CDR1 and CDR2 from the germline V gene are KGHSH and LQKENI. The V end was cut by 3 bases, the J end by 6 bases, with 8 bases between. The CDR3 runs to 12 residues. The chain's CDR3 is CASSPGGPEAFF. CDR3 sequence (DNA): TGTGCCAGCTCACCTGGCGGGCCTGAAGCTTTCTTT. Filled out from reference TRBV18 and TRBJ1-1, the complete variable domain reads NAGVMQNPRHLVRRRGQEARLRCSPMKGHSHVYWYRQLPEEGLKFMVYLQKENIIDESGMPKERFSAEFPKEGPSILRIQQVVRGDSAAYFCASSPGGPEAFFGQGTRLTVV.

This clonotype was detected ten times or more. V usage is TRBV7-9 and J usage is TRBJ1-3, with unresolved D. With 1 base removed from V and 4 bases from J, the gap between germline ends came to 8 bases. CDR1 and CDR2 from the germline V gene are SEHNR and FQNEAQ (reference sequence). The CDR3 contains 14 residues. CDR3 protein: CASSLDPFGNTIYF. In DNA, the CDR3 is TGTGCCAGCAGCTTAGACCCCTTCGGAAACACCATATATTTT.

Turning to this clonotype: A much more abundant neighbour one base away suggests this may be a read error. The rearrangement uses TRBV20-1 and TRBJ2-1; TRBD2 might be the D (6 bases). Germline values: CDR1 DFQATT, CDR2 SNEGSKA (reference sequence). CDR3 length: 14 residues. The CDR3 is CSASGTAYYNEHFF. The CDR3 DNA is TGCAGTGCTAGTGGGACTGCATACTACAATGAGCACTTCTTC.

This clonotype was seen only a few times. The chain joins TRBV7-9 to TRBJ1-4; 9 positions match TRBD1. The CDR3 totals 16 residues. The V segment lost 5 bases and the J segment 8 bases; nucleotides outside the gene matches: 12. Germline lookup yields CDR1 SEHNR and CDR2 FQNEAQ (reference sequence). The CDR3, as DNA: TGTGCCAGCAGCCACAGGGGGCGCGAAGCTGGAGAAAAACTGTTTTTT. Translating it yields CASSHRGREAGEKLFF.

In DNA, the CDR3 is TGTGCCAGTAGTATTGGGTGGAGCTCCTACAATGAGCAGTTCTTC. As protein: CASSIGWSSYNEQFF. The chain is built from TRBV19 and TRBJ2-1; unclear D gene. The CDR3 sequence is 15 residues long. Trimming cost V 3 bases and J 0 bases, with 9 bases left between them. CDR1 LNHDA and CDR2 SQIVND come from the germline V gene (reference sequence).

This clonotype was picked up many times. This chain connects TRBV6-4 to TRBJ1-5; the match to TRBD1 covers 8 bases. The CDR3 is 15 residues long. V dropped 5 bases and J dropped 6; count of bases not matched to a gene: 9. Germline V gene data show CDR1 as MRHNA and CDR2 as SNTAGT. The CDR3 DNA is TGTGCCAGCAGTCACGCAGGGGGCTTGTCTCAGCCCCAGCATTTT. Its protein product is CASSHAGGLSQPQHF.

This clonotype was seen more than once but under ten times. This chain links TRBV20-1 with TRBJ1-4; possibly TRBD1 for D (5 bases). Trimming shortened V by 1 base and J by 11 bases, and 23 bases separated the two germline ends. The V gene's germline CDR1 is DFQATT and CDR2 SNEGSKA (reference sequence). This CDR3 contains 16 residues. The CDR3 bases are TGCAGTGCTAGAGGGCGACAGACCGCCCGTATGGAGAAACTGTTTTTT. This codes for CSARGRQTARMEKLFF.